The 22 T cell receptor beta chains given below trace back to one sample, sequenced in a study of T cell changes during pregnancy in multiple sclerosis. The method was immunoSEQ multiplex PCR; TCRdb's version includes in-frame clones alone and lacks a portion of them. Here the sample spans fewer than 40,000 clones, approximately 89% being singletons. The sample consisted of CD8+ T cells from peripheral blood mononuclear cells, taken in the first trimester of pregnancy. These receptors originate from a female donor with multiple sclerosis, enrolled in a pregnancy study.

The gene calls are TRBV5-4 and TRBJ1-1; tentatively, D is TRBD1 (5 bases). Trimming shortened V by 0 bases and J by 5 bases, and 11 bases separated the two germline ends. Germline V CDR1 and CDR2: SGHNT, YYREEE (reference sequence). The length of the CDR3 is 14 residues. CDR3 nucleotide sequence: TGTGCCAGCAGCTTGGGCAGGGTGGGGACTGAAGCTTTCTTT. The encoded protein is CASSLGRVGTEAFF.

V and J are TRBV4-1 and TRBJ2-7; 9 bases align to TRBD2. Trimming at V came to 1 base and at J to 2 bases, leaving 6 bases not matched to a gene. Per germline, CDR1 MGHRA and CDR2 YSYEKL. The CDR3 extends over 16 amino acids. In DNA form, the CDR3 reads TGCGCCAGCAGCCAAGGTGAAGGCGGGAGGGCCTACGAGCAGTACTTC. It yields the protein CASSQGEGGRAYEQYF.

V is TRBV27 and J is TRBJ1-1; tentative D call: TRBD1 (5 bases). The CDR3 covers 13 residues. The V end lost 6 bases, the J end lost 5 bases, and 13 bases lay between the germline ends. Germline-derived CDR1 and CDR2 are MNHEY and SMNVEV (reference sequence). The CDR3 region is CASSHGGGTEAFF. The CDR3 nucleotides are TGTGCCAGCAGCCACGGGGGGGGTACTGAAGCTTTCTTT.

The rearrangement uses TRBV6-6 and TRBJ2-3, with D uncertain. The CDR3 is made up of 13 amino acids. V was cut by 0 bases and J by 3 bases, with 4 bases left in between. CDR1 and CDR2 (germline): MNHNY, SVGAGI (reference sequence). DNA for the CDR3: TGTGCCAGCAGTTACTCGACTACAGATACGCAGTATTTT. The encoded protein is CASSYSTTDTQYF.

The chain joins TRBV7-6 to TRBJ2-3; possibly TRBD1 for D (6 bases). Trimming left V 5 bases short and J 5 bases short, with 17 bases between. This CDR3 is 15 amino acids long. Germline V gene sequence: CDR1 SGHVS, CDR2 FNYEAQ. CDR3 sequence: CASSRPAGVGDTQYF. In nucleotides, the CDR3 is TGTGCCAGCAGCCGCCCGGCAGGGGTGGGAGATACGCAGTATTTT.

The chain recombines TRBV5-8 with TRBJ1-2, with a tentative D call TRBD1 (6 bases). The CDR3 sequence is 14 residues long. Germline CDR1 SGHTS, CDR2 YDEGEE. V lost 6 bases, J lost 3 bases, and 15 bases lay in between. This chain's CDR3 is CASIYRAQDYGYTF. CDR3 DNA: TGTGCCAGCATCTACAGGGCTCAGGACTATGGCTACACCTTC.

The V call is TRBV28, the J call TRBJ2-6, with D possibly being TRBD2 (5 bases). The germline CDR1 and CDR2 sequences are MDHEN and SYDVKM. Trimming removed 6 bases from V and 0 bases from J, with 15 bases in between. This CDR3 has 17 amino acids. CDR3 sequence (DNA): TGTGCCAGCAGCACTAGAGTAATGAACTCTGGGGCCAACGTCCTGACTTTC. This translates into CASSTRVMNSGANVLTF.

The J gene is TRBJ1-1, the V gene TRBV6-6; maybe TRBD1 (5 bases). V lost 5 bases and J lost 0, with 13 bases in between. The CDR3 is 15 amino acids. The germline V gene has CDR1 MNHNY and CDR2 SVGAGI (reference sequence). For the CDR3, the DNA is TGTGCCAGCAGTCATGGGACTGATATGAACACTGAAGCTTTCTTT. It yields the protein CASSHGTDMNTEAFF.

The chain has TRBV11-2 and TRBJ1-1; D ambiguous. Germline V gene lookup returns CDR1 SGHAT and CDR2 FQNNGV. The CDR3 covers 15 residues. The V gene lost 1 base and the J gene lost 1 base, with 10 bases spanning the gap. CDR3 in amino acids: CASSLVELANTEAFF. Written as DNA, the CDR3 is TGTGCCAGCAGCTTAGTAGAGCTTGCGAACACTGAAGCTTTCTTT.

This clone was recorded a few times. This rearrangement joins TRBV5-1 to TRBJ1-2; possible D gene TRBD1, 5 bases. This CDR3 has 13 residues. The germline CDR1 and CDR2 sequences are SGHRS and YFSETQ. The V end lost 0 bases, the J end lost 4 bases, and 7 bases lay between the germline ends. The CDR3 spells CASSLVDSYGYTF. The CDR3 bases are TGCGCCAGCAGCTTGGTCGACAGCTATGGCTACACCTTC.

The chain employs TRBV25-1 and TRBJ2-3, with 7 bases that match TRBD2. The CDR3 is made up of 15 amino acids. Germline values: CDR1 MGHDK, CDR2 SYGVNS. The ends lost 4 bases at V and 5 bases at J; junction bases unmatched: 9. The DNA for the CDR3 is TGTGCCAGCAGTGTTAGCGGGCCTAGGGGAGATACGCAGTATTTT. As protein: CASSVSGPRGDTQYF.

This clone has only one observation. The chain uses TRBV7-9 and TRBJ1-1, with a weak D call TRBD1 (5 bases). The CDR3 sequence is 15 residues long. Germline V gives CDR1 SEHNR, CDR2 FQNEAQ (reference sequence). The V and J ends lost 1 base and 4 bases respectively, with 13 bases between them. This CDR3 is CASSLGGGAGTEAFF. The CDR3 region has the DNA TGTGCCAGCAGCTTAGGAGGTGGGGCTGGCACTGAAGCTTTCTTT.

The rearrangement joins TRBV6-5 to TRBJ2-7; TRBD1 aligns across 11 bases. CDR3 length: 15 amino acids. Germline V CDR1 and CDR2: MNHEY, SVGAGI. J lost 4 bases, V lost 6 bases, and 8 bases had no gene match. The CDR3 nucleotides read TGTGCCAGCAGCCGCGGACAGGGGGCCGGGTACGAGCAGTACTTC. Residues: CASSRGQGAGYEQYF.

The chain has TRBV2 and TRBJ2-2; D is possibly TRBD1 (6 bases). The CDR3 consists of 17 residues. The germline V gene encodes CDR1 SNHLY and CDR2 FYNNEI. The V and J ends lost 4 bases and 0 bases respectively, with 15 bases between them. The CDR3 DNA sequence: TGTGCCAGCAGTGTACCGGGGACATTTTCGAACACCGGGGAGCTGTTTTTT. It codes for CASSVPGTFSNTGELFF.

The chain carries TRBV5-6 and TRBJ2-3, with 8 positions matching TRBD2. The CDR3 runs to 16 residues. Germline V gene sequence: CDR1 SGHDT, CDR2 YYEEEE. After removal of 4 bases from V and 4 bases from J, the junction contained 11 bases not matched to a gene. CDR3 DNA: TGTGCCAGCAGCCCCCTCGGTGCGGGAGGACCAGATACGCAGTATTTT. Translation gives CASSPLGAGGPDTQYF.

V gene TRBV19 combines with J gene TRBJ1-5, with D perhaps TRBD1 (6 bases). CDR3 length: 14 amino acids. Germline V gives CDR1 LNHDA, CDR2 SQIVND (reference sequence). With 1 base removed from V and 9 bases from J, the gap between germline ends came to 13 bases. The CDR3 DNA reads TGTGCCAGTAGTATAGGCGGGGGGCCGGGGCCCCAGCATTTT. Its protein is CASSIGGGPGPQHF.

The rearrangement uses TRBV11-3 and TRBJ2-1; D not resolved. The ends were cut back, 5 bases at V and 6 bases at J, with 14 bases in the middle. The CDR3 runs to 14 residues. Germline assignment: CDR1 SGHNT and CDR2 YENEEA. In DNA form, the CDR3 reads TGTGCCAGCAGCCACGACACTTGGGCCAATGAGCAGTTCTTC. Protein product: CASSHDTWANEQFF. The whole variable domain, remainder taken from reference TRBV11-3 and TRBJ2-1, is EAGVVQSPRYKIIEKKQPVAFWCNPISGHNTLYWYLQNLGQGPELLIRYENEEAVDDSQLPKDRFSAERLKGVDSTLKIQPAELGDSAVYLCASSHDTWANEQFFGPGTRLTVL.

The J gene is TRBJ2-1, the V gene TRBV4-1; 8 bases align to TRBD2. Germline loops: CDR1 MGHRA, CDR2 YSYEKL. The CDR3 runs 17 residues. J gave up 8 bases and V 1 base, and 13 bases lay outside the gene matches. The CDR3 loop reads CASSQGGRTSFGDEQFF. CDR3 sequence (DNA): TGCGCCAGCAGCCAAGGTGGCAGGACTAGCTTCGGAGATGAGCAGTTCTTC.

The genes are TRBV6-6 and TRBJ2-2; TRBD1 might be the D (5 bases). Germline CDR1 reads MNHNY; CDR2 reads SVGAGI (reference sequence). The CDR3 loop spans 16 amino acids. V lost 2 bases to trimming and J lost 5 bases, with 15 bases between them. This chain's CDR3 is CASSYIQGPNTGELFF. The CDR3 coding sequence is TGTGCCAGCAGTTACATCCAGGGCCCTAATACCGGGGAGCTGTTTTTT.

J is TRBJ2-1 and V is TRBV7-9; TRBD2 matches 8 bases. The CDR3 runs to 14 residues. Trimming at V came to 7 bases and at J to 5 bases, leaving 7 bases not matched to a gene. CDR1 is SEHNR and CDR2 is FQNEAQ in the germline V gene (reference sequence). The CDR3 coding sequence is TGTGCCAGCAACGGCGGGAGGCCGAACAATGAGCAGTTCTTC. This encodes CASNGGRPNNEQFF.

This chain uses TRBV25-1 with TRBJ2-1; TRBD2 might be the D (6 bases). The CDR3 totals 14 residues. Trimming left V 4 bases short and J 12 bases short, with 19 bases between. Per the germline V gene, CDR1 is MGHDK and CDR2 is SYGVNS. Here the CDR3 reads CASSVIAEAPGQFF. CDR3 nucleotide sequence: TGTGCCAGCAGTGTGATAGCGGAGGCCCCAGGGCAGTTCTTC.

V gene TRBV19 combines with J gene TRBJ2-5; D is ambiguous. Trimming took off 2 bases at V and 5 bases at J, with 15 bases between the two ends. In germline, CDR1 is LNHDA, CDR2 SQIVND (reference sequence). The CDR3 runs to 15 residues. For the CDR3, the DNA is TGTGCCAGTAGTATACACATCAACCTGAGGGAGACCCAGTACTTC. It is translated as CASSIHINLRETQYF.